The 7 T cell receptor beta chains below were found in one sample sequenced in a study of CD8+CD57+ T cells in acquired aplastic anemia. CDR3 and TCR beta VDJ profiling relied on a genomic DNA template. TCRdb analysed the reads with MiXCR anew, one entry per CDR3 protein. The sample has around 140,000 distinct CDR3 sequences, roughly two fifths seen once. The sample taken for sequencing was sorted CD4+, CD8+, or CD8+CD57+ T cells (not recorded which) from PBMCs. These receptors were collected from a human donor in good health, serving as a control.

The rearrangement joins TRBV24-1 to TRBJ2-5; 16 bases fit TRBD2. V lost 4 bases to trimming and J lost 2 bases; unmatched junction nucleotides: 9. This CDR3 region has 19 residues. Germline V lookup: CDR1 KGHDR, CDR2 SFDVKD. The CDR3 protein is CATSDTGTSGGESQETQYF. The CDR3 bases are TGTGCCACCAGTGACACCGGGACTAGCGGGGGGGAGTCACAAGAGACCCAGTACTTC.

This clonotype has a count of ten or more. The chain links TRBV11-2 to TRBJ2-7; 8 bases fit TRBD1. This CDR3 contains 15 residues. The germline CDR1 and CDR2 sequences are SGHAT and FQNNGV. Trimming took 5 bases from V and 2 from J; bases not matched to a gene: 8. The CDR3 reads CASSRNPGQAYEQYF. The CDR3 region has the DNA TGTGCCAGCAGCAGAAATCCGGGACAGGCCTACGAGCAGTACTTC.

This clonotype turned up a few times. A much larger clone sits a single nucleotide away, making a read error possible. The V call is TRBV7-6, the J call TRBJ2-1; TRBD1 agrees at 12 bases. Germline CDR1 and CDR2: SGHVS and FNYEAQ. The CDR3 covers 17 residues. V dropped 0 bases and J dropped 8; count of bases not matched to a gene: 8. As DNA, the CDR3 is TGTGCCAGCAGCTTAGCGATGGGGACAGGGGGCCGGGATGAGCAGTTCTTC. The encoded protein is CASSLAMGTGGRDEQFF.

The chain combines TRBV9 with TRBJ1-6, with D possibly TRBD1 on 6 matching bases. The CDR3 consists of 13 residues. Germline V gene lookup returns CDR1 SGDLS and CDR2 YYNGEE. Between the trimmed V and J ends, which lost 0 bases and 9 bases, there was a span of 7 bases. CDR3 protein: CASSVGQVSPLHF. CDR3 bases: TGTGCCAGCAGCGTAGGACAGGTTTCACCCCTCCACTTT.

The chain employs TRBV29-1 and TRBJ2-1; 13 bases are shared with TRBD2. V lost 6 bases, J lost 7 bases, and 6 bases stayed unmatched. The CDR3 runs 14 residues. CDR1 is SQVTM, CDR2 ANQGSEA, per germline. CDR3 DNA: TGCAGCGTAGGACTAGCGGGAGCTGATAATGAGCAGTTCTTC. Amino acids: CSVGLAGADNEQFF.

This rearrangement joins TRBV25-1 to TRBJ1-2; TRBD1 matches at 7 bases. This CDR3 is built from 15 residues. Germline loops: CDR1 MGHDK, CDR2 SYGVNS. Trimming took 4 bases from V and 4 from J; bases not matched to a gene: 9. The DNA of the CDR3 is TGTGCCAGCAGTGGAGGGACAGCGTCAACCTATGGCTACACCTTC. Its translation: CASSGGTASTYGYTF.

The genes are TRBV15 and TRBJ1-4, with D hard to call. The CDR3 consists of 13 residues. The germline CDR1 and CDR2 sequences are LNHNV and YYDKDF (reference sequence). Deletions cut 0 bases from V and 8 bases from J, with 7 bases between. Here the CDR3 DNA reads TGTGCCACCAGCAGAGATAGAGGGGAAAAACTGTTTTTT. It yields the protein CATSRDRGEKLFF.